These T cell receptor beta chains were read from a single sample in a study of early T cells in non-severe SARS-CoV-2 infection. TCRdb redid the calling of the 5' RACE reads with MiXCR, one entry per CDR3 protein. The sample lists under 65,000 distinct CDR3 sequences; less than 15% were seen once. The input for sequencing was whole blood, taken at baseline. The receptors originated from an adult who was a healthcare worker with PCR-confirmed SARS-CoV-2 infection or an uninfected control (not recorded which). CDR3s include the opening cysteine and the closing phenylalanine or tryptophan.

v_call	j_call	cdr3_aa
TRBV7-9	TRBJ2-3	CASSSTSGGGADTQYF
TRBV4-2	TRBJ2-7	CASSPGTSGVQYF
TRBV19	TRBJ1-2	CASSDRGNGYGYTF
TRBV3-1	TRBJ1-1	CASSFIGTEAFF
TRBV12-3/TRBV12-4	TRBJ2-5	CASSPSSRGRRETQYF
TRBV5-5	TRBJ1-5	CASSPGGPTGPNQPQHF
TRBV30	TRBJ2-7	CAWSAGGYEQYF
TRBV20-1	TRBJ2-3	CSCWDRADTQYF
TRBV11-3	TRBJ2-2	CASSPKQVTGELFF
TRBV11-2	TRBJ2-1	CASSPTAGGSNEQFF
TRBV30	TRBJ1-1	CAWSGMNTEAFF
TRBV4-1	TRBJ2-2	CASSHEGEIARGDGELFF
TRBV7-2	TRBJ2-1	CASSGLAGYNEQFF
TRBV3-1	TRBJ2-5	CASSQVFRVETQYF
TRBV24-1	TRBJ2-7	CATTHRGFSYEQYF
TRBV2	TRBJ2-3	CASSEFQGSGADTQYF
TRBV2	TRBJ2-2	CASETAGRGTTGELFF
TRBV7-8	TRBJ2-3	CASSLEGRDTQYF
TRBV29-1	TRBJ2-5	CSVTFGRTQYF
TRBV7-2	TRBJ1-6	CASSWNSPLHF
TRBV20-1	TRBJ1-6	CSASPGDRLNSPLHF
TRBV27	TRBJ2-7	CASSLQSGSYIDEQYF
TRBV28	TRBJ2-3	CASRRNTDTQYF
TRBV6-6	TRBJ2-2	CASRQDTGELFF
TRBV18	TRBJ2-3	CASSRTVTSTDTQYF
TRBV7-9	TRBJ1-1	CATDGATEAFF
TRBV24-1	TRBJ2-1	CATSVLGDNNEQFF
TRBV4-3	TRBJ1-4	CASSQSLSNEKLFF
TRBV6-6	TRBJ2-1	CASIFDGLAGVYNEQFF
TRBV7-6	TRBJ2-5	CASSSNRQETQYF
TRBV6-5	TRBJ2-5	CASSYSGGRGETQYF
TRBV20-1	TRBJ1-2	CSAGASRGYTF
TRBV7-9	TRBJ1-3	CASSGGTADLSGNTIYF
TRBV19	TRBJ1-5	CASRKQGDSNQPQHF